This passage covers 3 T cell receptor beta chains from one sample sequenced in a study of blood T cells in healthy people across ages (dated by TCRdb to 2015 to 2017). Libraries were built with 5' RACE. The sequencer listed for this sample is Illumina HiSeq 2500. The second PCR ran for about 6 to 12 cycles and used a J-beta primer mix along with a sample-barcoded 5' primer. Clones were called with MiXCR by TCRdb after fastp trimmed the public reads at Q25, and only in-frame beta chains were retained. Each CDR3 protein appears once, grouped with its most common genes and DNA. This sample holds 600,000 to 800,000 distinct CDR3 sequences; under 25% were observed only once. The top ten hold 3% to 4.5% of the sample. The sample was blood. Every receptor here comes from a man between 65 and 85 years old in good health.

The J gene is TRBJ2-7, the V gene TRBV5-1; D not certain. The CDR3 runs to 15 residues. V dropped 0 bases and J dropped 2 bases, with 12 bases sitting between them. Germline V gives CDR1 SGHRS, CDR2 YFSETQ. CDR3 in DNA: TGCGCCAGCAGCTTGGTGGCGGATATAGCCTACGAGCAGTACTTC. The encoded protein is CASSLVADIAYEQYF.

This clonotype has just a few counts. The chain carries TRBV2 and TRBJ2-2, with a tentative D call TRBD2 (5 bases). Germline V gives CDR1 SNHLY, CDR2 FYNNEI. The CDR3 is 12 residues long. In nucleotides, the CDR3 is TGTGCTGGCGGAGCCGGGGCCGGGGAGCTGTTTTTT. This encodes CAGGAGAGELFF.

The chain employs TRBV7-9 and TRBJ1-1; D is unresolved. This CDR3 has 15 residues. V was clipped by 1 base and J by 5 bases, with 14 bases between them. Germline V gene data show CDR1 as SEHNR and CDR2 as FQNEAQ (reference sequence). The CDR3 sequence: CASSLGSLWRTEAFF. Here the CDR3 DNA reads TGTGCCAGCAGCTTAGGGAGTCTTTGGAGGACTGAAGCTTTCTTT.